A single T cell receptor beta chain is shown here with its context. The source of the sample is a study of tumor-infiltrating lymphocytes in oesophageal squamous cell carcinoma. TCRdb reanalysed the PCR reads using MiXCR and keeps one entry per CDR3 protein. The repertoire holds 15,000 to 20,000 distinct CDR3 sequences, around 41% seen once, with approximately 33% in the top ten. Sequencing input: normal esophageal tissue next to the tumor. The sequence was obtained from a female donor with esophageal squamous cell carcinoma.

This chain's CDR3 is CASSPYLTGGGGYTF. The CDR3 DNA is TGTGCCAGCAGCCCTTACCTAACAGGGGGAGGTGGCTACACCTTC. The chain has TRBV7-2 and TRBJ1-2, with TRBD1 identical over 8 bases. The CDR3 sequence is 15 residues long. Losses at the gene ends were 5 bases for V and 7 bases for J; bases not matched to a gene: 12. The germline V gene has CDR1 SGHTA and CDR2 FQGNSA.